This TCR beta chain originates from a study of T cells in Graves' hyperthyroidism and ophthalmopathy (dated by TCRdb to between 2019 and 2020). The study in broad terms: Peripheral blood was collected at initial diagnosis, before any treatment. A discovery cohort of approximately 97 patients, about 44 with Graves' ophthalmopathy and roughly 59 with stable Graves' hyperthyroidism, was used to find distinguishing TCR V-J signatures. Prospective prediction of ophthalmopathy was tested in an independent validation cohort consisting of 18 to 20 hyperthyroidism patients and around 16 patients who later progressed to ophthalmopathy. For training and testing, the 100 or so patients in the discovery cohort were randomly divided in a 7:3 ratio. In addition, the study compared T-cell repertoires in thyroid tissue and in blood from 6 or 7 Graves' hyperthyroidism patients. Following sampling, methimazole starting at 30 mg daily was given to hyperthyroidism patients, and high-dose intravenous methylprednisolone was given to ophthalmopathy patients. The paper describes TCR Vbeta CDR3 sequencing of 140 or so peripheral blood samples, made up of some 40 ophthalmopathy patients, some 80 hyperthyroidism patients and about 17 progressor patients. Overall study results and their limits: No statistical method was used to set the sample size in advance, and investigators knew the group allocation. Ophthalmopathy was separated from stable hyperthyroidism by a 13 V-J signature model, with approximately 85% sensitivity and approximately 84% specificity obtained in cross-validation and 80%/75% obtained in testing. Most expanded thyroid clonotypes (frequency above 0.001) were also detected in blood, suggesting blood repertoires may reflect thyroid immune responses. In validation, progression to ophthalmopathy was predicted by the model with 55% to 71% sensitivity and approximately 78% specificity, a median of 6.5 months before onset.

There are a few counts of this clonotype. What this receptor recognizes is not known. The sample holds no much larger clone one base away, and base qualities are not on file. According to the germline V gene, CDR1 reads MNHNS and CDR2 reads SASEGT. The cysteine opens and the phenylalanine closes a CDR3 of 14 amino acids. Only the CDR3 DNA stays, 42 bases, in frame from base 1. V lost 1 base and J lost 6 bases; the stretch between them is 10 bases long. Moderately to severely active disease, a Clinical Activity Score of at least 3, a NOSPECS grade of at least 4, and a duration under 3 months were present in ophthalmopathy patients. The study excluded patients with uncontrolled infections, other autoimmune diseases, pregnancy or lactation. Diagnoses were established on the basis of clinical symptoms, serum thyroxine and TRAb, thyroid ultrasound, and orbital computed tomography. PBMCs were isolated from about 9 ml of fresh peripheral blood by Ficoll-Paque density gradient centrifugation. Total RNA was extracted using Trizol reagent, and RNA quality was assessed on an Agilent 2100 Bioanalyzer.

The TCR beta CDR3 regions were amplified from RNA transcripts. The TCR CDR3 was subjected to a first round of RT-PCR using the HTBI primer set and the Qiagen OneStep RT-PCR kit. A second multiplex PCR round built the libraries, followed by size selection and purification. The libraries were sequenced on an Illumina HiSeq2000 using paired-end 100 bp reads. The original pipeline was this. SOAPnuke was used to process the raw data, with reads discarded if the reads contained adapters or uncalled bases, had a mean Phred below 15, or lacked an exact constant-primer or identifier match. COPE v1.2.5 was used to merge high-quality paired reads, and clonotypes were defined as unique nucleotide sequences. MiTCR v1.1 was used to align the clonotypes against IMGT TRBV, TRBD and TRBJ reference segments. The analysis included only V-J combinations with a frequency above 0.0001, which together covered 99% to 99.2% of the repertoires. The TCS score was defined as F50 (clonal expansion) divided by E x V (chaos), with BLOSUM62-based TCRdist calculated between CDR3 peptides within each V-J. Welch's t-statistics and random forest reduced roughly 540 V-J features to 13, which were used in a naive Bayes classifier (R e1071). Through fastp at Q25 and MiXCR, TCRdb rebuilt clones from the public reads, retaining in-frame beta chains. Entries are consolidated by CDR3 protein sequence, retaining the most common genes and DNA. TCRdb, not the authors, supplied the V and J calls. In all, the sample holds 490,000 or so distinct CDR3 sequences, and roughly 15% of those were seen once. In total, the top ten clones hold about 31% of the sample.

Sequences were obtained from blood. This TCR came from a woman aged 30 to 39 with Graves' ophthalmopathy. The rearranged segments are TRBV6-1 and TRBJ1-5; possibly the D gene is TRBD1, per 6 matching bases. The CDR3: CASSEGQVSQPQHF. The nucleotide sequence reads TGTGCCAGCAGTGAAGGACAGGTCAGTCAGCCCCAGCATTTT.